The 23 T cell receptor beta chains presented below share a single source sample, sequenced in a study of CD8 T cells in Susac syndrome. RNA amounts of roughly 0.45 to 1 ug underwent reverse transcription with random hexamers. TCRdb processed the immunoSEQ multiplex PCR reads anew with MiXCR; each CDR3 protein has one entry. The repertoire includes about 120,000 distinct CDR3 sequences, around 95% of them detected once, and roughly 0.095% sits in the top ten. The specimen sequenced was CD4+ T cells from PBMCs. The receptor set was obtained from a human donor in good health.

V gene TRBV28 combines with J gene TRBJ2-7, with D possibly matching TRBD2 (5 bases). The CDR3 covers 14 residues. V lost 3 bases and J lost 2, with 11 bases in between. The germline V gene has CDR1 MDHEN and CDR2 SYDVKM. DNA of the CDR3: TGTGCCAGCAGTTTGAACGGGGAGACCTACGAGCAGTACTTC. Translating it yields CASSLNGETYEQYF. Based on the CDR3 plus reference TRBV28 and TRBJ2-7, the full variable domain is DVKVTQSSRYLVKRTGEKVFLECVQDMDHENMFWYRQDPGLGLRLIYFSYDVKMKEKGDIPEGYSVSREKKERFSLILESASTNQTSMYLCASSLNGETYEQYFGPGTRLTVT.

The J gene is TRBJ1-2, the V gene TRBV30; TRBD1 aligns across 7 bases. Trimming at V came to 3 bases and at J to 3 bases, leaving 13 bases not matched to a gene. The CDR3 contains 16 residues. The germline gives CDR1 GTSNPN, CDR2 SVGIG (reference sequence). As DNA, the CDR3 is TGTGCCTGGAGACCAACCGGGACAGCGGGTTACTATGGCTACACCTTC. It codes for CAWRPTGTAGYYGYTF.

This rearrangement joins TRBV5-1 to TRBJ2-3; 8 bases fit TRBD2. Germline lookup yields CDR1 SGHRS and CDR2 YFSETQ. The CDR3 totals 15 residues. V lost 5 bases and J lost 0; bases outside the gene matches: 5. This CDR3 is CASRIGTSSTDTQYF. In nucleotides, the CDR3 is TGCGCCAGCAGAATCGGGACTAGTAGCACAGATACGCAGTATTTT.

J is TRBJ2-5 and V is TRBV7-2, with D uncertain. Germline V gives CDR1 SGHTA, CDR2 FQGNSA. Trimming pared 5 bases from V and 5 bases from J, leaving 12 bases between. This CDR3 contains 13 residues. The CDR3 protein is CASSPFTRETQYF. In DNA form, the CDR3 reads TGTGCCAGCAGCCCCTTCACAAGGGAGACCCAGTACTTC. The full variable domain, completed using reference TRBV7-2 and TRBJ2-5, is GAGVSQSPSNKVTEKGKDVELRCDPISGHTALYWYRQSLGQGLEFLIYFQGNSAPDKSGLPSDRFSAERTGGSVSTLTIQRTQQEDSAVYLCASSPFTRETQYFGPGTRLLVL.

This CDR3 is CASKTSGRPQETQYF. CDR3 nucleotides: TGTGCCAGCAAGACTAGCGGGAGGCCCCAAGAGACCCAGTACTTC. The V call is TRBV6-5, the J call TRBJ2-5; 13 bases agree with TRBD2. Germline trimming cut 7 bases from V and 1 base from J; bases unmatched to any gene: 3. CDR1 is MNHEY and CDR2 is SVGAGI in the germline V gene. The CDR3 is made up of 15 amino acids.

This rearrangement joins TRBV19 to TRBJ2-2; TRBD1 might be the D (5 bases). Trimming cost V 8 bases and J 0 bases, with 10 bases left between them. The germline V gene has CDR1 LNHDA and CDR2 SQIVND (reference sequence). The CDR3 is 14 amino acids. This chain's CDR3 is CASFQTANTGELFF. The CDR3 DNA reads TGTGCCAGTTTCCAGACAGCGAACACCGGGGAGCTGTTTTTT.

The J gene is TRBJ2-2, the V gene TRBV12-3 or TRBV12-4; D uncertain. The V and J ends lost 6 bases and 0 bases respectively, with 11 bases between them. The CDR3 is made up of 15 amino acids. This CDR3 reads CASRSPPANTGELFF. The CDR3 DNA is TGTGCCAGCAGAAGTCCCCCGGCGAACACCGGGGAGCTGTTTTTT.

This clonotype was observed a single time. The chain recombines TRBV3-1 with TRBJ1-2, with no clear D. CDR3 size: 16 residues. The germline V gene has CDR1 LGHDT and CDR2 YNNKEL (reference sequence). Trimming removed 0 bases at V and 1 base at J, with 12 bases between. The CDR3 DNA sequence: TGTGCCAGCAGCCAAGATTCCCGGCAGATTAACTATGGCTACACCTTC. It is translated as CASSQDSRQINYGYTF.

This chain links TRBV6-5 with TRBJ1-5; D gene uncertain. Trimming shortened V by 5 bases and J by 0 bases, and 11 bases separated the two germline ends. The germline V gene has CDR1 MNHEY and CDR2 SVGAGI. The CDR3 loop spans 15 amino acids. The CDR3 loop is CASSRRQHSNQPQHF. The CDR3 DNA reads TGTGCCAGCAGTCGTCGACAACATAGCAATCAGCCCCAGCATTTT.

Here the CDR3 DNA reads TGTGCCAGTAGTTTCCTTTTTGGAACTGGAAACACCATATATTTT. Protein product: CASSFLFGTGNTIYF. The chain couples TRBV19 to TRBJ1-3; D gene unclear. Trimming removed 5 bases at V and 2 bases at J, with 13 bases between. The germline V gene has CDR1 LNHDA and CDR2 SQIVND (reference sequence). This CDR3 spans 15 amino acids.

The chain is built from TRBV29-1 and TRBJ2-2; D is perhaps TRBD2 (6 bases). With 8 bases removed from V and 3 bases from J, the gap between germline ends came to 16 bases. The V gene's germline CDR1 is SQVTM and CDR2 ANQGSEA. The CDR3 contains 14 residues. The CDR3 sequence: CSISGTAYTGELFF. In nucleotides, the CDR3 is TGCAGCATATCCGGGACTGCATACACCGGGGAGCTGTTTTTT.

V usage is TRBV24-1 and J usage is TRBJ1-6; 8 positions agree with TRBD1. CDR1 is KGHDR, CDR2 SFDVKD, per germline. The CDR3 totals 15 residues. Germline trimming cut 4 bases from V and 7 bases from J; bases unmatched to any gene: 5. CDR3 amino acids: CATSDGQGPNSPLHF. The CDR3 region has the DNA TGTGCCACCAGTGACGGACAGGGTCCGAATTCACCCCTCCACTTT.

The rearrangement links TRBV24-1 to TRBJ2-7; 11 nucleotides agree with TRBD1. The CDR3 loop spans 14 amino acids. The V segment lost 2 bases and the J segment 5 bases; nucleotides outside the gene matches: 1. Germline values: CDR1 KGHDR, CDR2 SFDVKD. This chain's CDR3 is CATSDWDRGDEQYF. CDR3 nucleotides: TGTGCCACCAGTGATTGGGACAGGGGGGACGAGCAGTACTTC.

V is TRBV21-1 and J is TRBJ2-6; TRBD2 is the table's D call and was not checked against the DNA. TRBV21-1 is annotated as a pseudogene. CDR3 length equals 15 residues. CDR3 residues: CASKTTSPGANVLTF. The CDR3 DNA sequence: TGTGCCAGCAAAACGACTAGTCCTGGGGCCAACGTCCTGACTTTC.

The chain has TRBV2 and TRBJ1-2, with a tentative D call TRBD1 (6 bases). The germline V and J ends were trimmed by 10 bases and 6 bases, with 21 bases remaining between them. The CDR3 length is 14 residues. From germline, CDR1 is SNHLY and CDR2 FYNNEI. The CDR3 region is CATEQERGRNGYTF. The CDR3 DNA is TGTGCCACTGAACAGGAAAGGGGGAGGAATGGCTACACCTTC.

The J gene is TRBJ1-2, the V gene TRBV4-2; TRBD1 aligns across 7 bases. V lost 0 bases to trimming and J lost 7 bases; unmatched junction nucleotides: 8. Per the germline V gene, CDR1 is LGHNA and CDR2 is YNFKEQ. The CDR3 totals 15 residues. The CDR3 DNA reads TGTGCCAGCAGCCAAGATTGGACAGGACCCCCTGGCTACACCTTC. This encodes CASSQDWTGPPGYTF.

The chain's CDR3 is CASSFEGRNTEAFF. For the CDR3, the DNA is TGCGCCAGCAGCTTCGAGGGGAGGAACACTGAAGCTTTCTTT. The V call is TRBV5-1, the J call TRBJ1-1, with D perhaps TRBD1 (5 bases). The CDR3 length is 14 residues. From germline, CDR1 is SGHRS and CDR2 YFSETQ. V was trimmed by 2 bases and J by 1 base, leaving 9 bases between them.

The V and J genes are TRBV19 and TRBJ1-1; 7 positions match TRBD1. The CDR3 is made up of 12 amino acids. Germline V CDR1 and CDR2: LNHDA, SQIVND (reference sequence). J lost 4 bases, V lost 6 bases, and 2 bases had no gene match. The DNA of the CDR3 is TGTGCCAGTAGACAGGGGAGCACTGAAGCTTTCTTT. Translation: CASRQGSTEAFF.

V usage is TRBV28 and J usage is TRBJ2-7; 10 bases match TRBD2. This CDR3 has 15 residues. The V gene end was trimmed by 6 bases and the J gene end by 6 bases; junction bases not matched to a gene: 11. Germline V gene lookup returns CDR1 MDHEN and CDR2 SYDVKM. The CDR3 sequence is CASSLGLADRGEQYF. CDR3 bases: TGTGCCAGCAGCCTAGGACTAGCGGATAGGGGCGAGCAGTACTTC.

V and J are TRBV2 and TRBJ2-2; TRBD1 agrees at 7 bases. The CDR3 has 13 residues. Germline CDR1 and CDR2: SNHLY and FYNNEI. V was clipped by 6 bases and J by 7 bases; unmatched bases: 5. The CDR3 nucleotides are TGTGCCAGCAGCGACAACAGGGGCGGGGAGCTGTTTTTT. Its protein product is CASSDNRGGELFF.

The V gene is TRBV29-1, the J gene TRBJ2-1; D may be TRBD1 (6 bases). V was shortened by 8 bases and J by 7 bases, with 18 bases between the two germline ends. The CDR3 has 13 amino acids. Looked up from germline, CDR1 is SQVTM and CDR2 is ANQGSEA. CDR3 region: CSSRGGVENEQFF. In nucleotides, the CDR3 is TGCAGCTCCCGAGGGGGAGTGGAGAATGAGCAGTTCTTC.

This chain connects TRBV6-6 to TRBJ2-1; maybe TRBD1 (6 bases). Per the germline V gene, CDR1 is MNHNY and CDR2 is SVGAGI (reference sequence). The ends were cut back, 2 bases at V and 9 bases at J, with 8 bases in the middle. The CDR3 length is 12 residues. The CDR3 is CASSYRGGEQFF. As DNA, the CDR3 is TGTGCCAGCAGTTACAGAGGGGGTGAGCAGTTCTTC.

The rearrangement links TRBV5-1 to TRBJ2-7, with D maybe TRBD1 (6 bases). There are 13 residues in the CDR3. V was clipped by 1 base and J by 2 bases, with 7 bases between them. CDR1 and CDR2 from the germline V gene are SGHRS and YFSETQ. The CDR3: CASSLRDTYEQYF. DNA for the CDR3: TGCGCCAGCAGCTTGCGGGACACCTACGAGCAGTACTTC.